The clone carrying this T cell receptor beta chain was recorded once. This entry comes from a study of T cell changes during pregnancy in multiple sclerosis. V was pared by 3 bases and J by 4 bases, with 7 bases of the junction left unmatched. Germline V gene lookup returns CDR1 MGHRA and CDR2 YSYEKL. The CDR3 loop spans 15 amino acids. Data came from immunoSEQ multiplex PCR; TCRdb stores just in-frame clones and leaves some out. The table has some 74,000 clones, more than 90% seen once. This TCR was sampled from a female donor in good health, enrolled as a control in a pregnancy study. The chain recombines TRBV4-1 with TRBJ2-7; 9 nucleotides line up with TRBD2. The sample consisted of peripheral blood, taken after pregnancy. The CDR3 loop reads CASSQTQTSGYEQYF. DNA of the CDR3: TGCGCCAGCAGCCAGACCCAGACTAGCGGTTACGAGCAGTACTTC.